The clone carrying this T cell receptor beta chain was recorded a few times. Its cognate antigen is unknown. These data belong to a study of OX40 agonist ivuxolimab in advanced cancers. On the study more broadly: Past anti-PD-1, anti-PD-L1 or anti-CTLA-4 therapy was accepted, and roughly 37% had received some.

Germline-derived CDR1 and CDR2 are SGHTA and FQGNSA. The V and J ends lost 2 bases and 4 bases respectively, with 15 bases between them. The CDR3 is 16 amino acids. Libraries were prepared by immunoSEQ multiplex PCR; TCRdb keeps only in-frame clonotypes and omits some of them. This table has 40,000 to 45,000 clones, about 89% appearing once. Findings of the study overall: Normalized expansion of T-cell clones was also low for some nonresponders. The CD4+ and CD8+ T cells in the blood had expanded clonally by week 6 at 0.1 to 3.0 mg/kg.

The sequence was obtained from an adult with an advanced solid tumor such as melanoma, head and neck, liver or kidney cancer. Sequencing used CD4+ or CD8+ T cells sorted from blood, obtained in a trial of the OX40 agonist ivuxolimab. The rearrangement uses TRBV7-2 and TRBJ2-1; D unresolved. DNA for the CDR3: TGTGCCAGCAGCTTACAAGGGATAGGGTCTTACAATGAGCAGTTCTTC. Protein product: CASSLQGIGSYNEQFF.